This T cell receptor (beta chain) originates from a study of early T cells in non-severe SARS-CoV-2 infection. In the study overall: The input, bulk RNA from unsorted whole blood, was sequenced, and chains were unpaired. Whole-study results and caveats: Anti-spike CD8 specificities were favored by VDJdb matching, whose results missed private and CD4 specificities.

The protocol attached unique molecular identifiers to individual cDNA molecules. TCRdb fed the 5' RACE reads into MiXCR, producing one record per CDR3 protein. The sample includes about 53,000 distinct CDR3 sequences, roughly an eighth of them seen just once. Between the trimmed V and J ends, which lost 7 bases and 7 bases, there was a span of 13 bases. The CDR3 extends over 12 amino acids. The germline CDR1 and CDR2 sequences are SEHNR and FQNEAQ (reference sequence). To note about this clonotype: Its antigen is not identified.

The source material was whole blood, sampled at baseline. This sequence joins TRBV7-9 and TRBJ1-1, with D perhaps TRBD1 (5 bases). This clonotype originated in an adult who was a healthcare worker with PCR-confirmed SARS-CoV-2 infection or an uninfected control (not recorded which). CDR3 amino acids: CASTQVGGEAFF. The CDR3 bases are TGTGCCAGCACCCAGGTCGGGGGTGAAGCTTTCTTT. The full variable domain, in which reference TRBV7-9 and TRBJ1-1 provide the parts outside the CDR3, is DTGVSQNPRHKITKRGQNVTFRCDPISEHNRLYWYRQTLGQGPEFLTYFQNEAQLEKSRLLSDRFSAERPKGSFSTLEIQRTEQGDSAMYLCASTQVGGEAFFGQGTRLTVV.